Following are 26 T cell receptor beta chains from one sample sequenced in a study of T cells in Graves' hyperthyroidism and ophthalmopathy. Amplified TCR beta CDR3 regions came from RNA transcripts. Initially, a first-round RT-PCR of the TCR CDR3 employed the HTBI primer set. TCRdb reanalysed the multiplex PCR reads using MiXCR and keeps one entry per CDR3 protein. Among some 350,000 distinct CDR3 sequences, just under 25% were seen once, and the ten largest hold about 70%. The specimen was blood. Every receptor here comes from a man aged 50 to 60 with Graves' hyperthyroidism.

This chain uses TRBV5-1 with TRBJ1-2; 7 bases align to TRBD1. The CDR3 spans 15 residues. From germline, CDR1 is SGHRS and CDR2 YFSETQ. V was pared by 0 bases and J by 7 bases, with 9 bases of the junction left unmatched. CDR3 sequence: CASSLAGEGASGYTF. The CDR3 DNA reads as TGCGCCAGCAGCTTGGCGGGGGAGGGGGCGAGTGGCTACACCTTC.

As for this clonotype: One end of the junction varies from germline; a read error may be responsible. The chain employs TRBV5-1 and TRBJ2-7; D ambiguous. This CDR3 has 15 residues. Germline-derived CDR1 and CDR2 are SGHRS and YFSETQ. The chain's CDR3 is CASSLGPSNTYKQYF. The CDR3 coding sequence is TGCGCCAGCAGCTTGGGGCCCAGCAACACCTACAAGCAGTACTTC.

There are a few counts of this clonotype. The gene calls are TRBV11-2 and TRBJ2-3; D perhaps matches TRBD1 (5 bases). V gave up 2 bases and J gave up 0 bases, with 12 bases separating them. This CDR3 region has 16 residues. Germline values: CDR1 SGHAT, CDR2 FQNNGV. CDR3 DNA: TGTGCCAGCAGCTTACTGGACACCAAAAGCACAGATACGCAGTATTTT. Amino acid sequence: CASSLLDTKSTDTQYF. The full variable domain, with the rest looked up from reference TRBV11-2 and TRBJ2-3, is EAGVAQSPRYKIIEKRQSVAFWCNPISGHATLYWYQQILGQGPKLLIQFQNNGVVDDSQLPKDRFSAERLKGVDSTLKIQPAKLEDSAVYLCASSLLDTKSTDTQYFGPGTRLTVL.

The rearrangement joins TRBV28 to TRBJ1-5; no clear D gene. Per the germline V gene, CDR1 is MDHEN and CDR2 is SYDVKM. This CDR3 is built from 14 residues. The V end was cut by 6 bases, the J end by 2 bases, with 11 bases between. The CDR3 DNA sequence: TGTGCCAGCAGGCAGGTTGGCGGCAATCAGCCCCAGCATTTT. Its translation is CASRQVGGNQPQHF. The complete variable domain, with remaining parts taken from reference TRBV28 and TRBJ1-5, reads DVKVTQSSRYLVKRTGEKVFLECVQDMDHENMFWYRQDPGLGLRLIYFSYDVKMKEKGDIPEGYSVSREKKERFSLILESASTNQTSMYLCASRQVGGNQPQHFGDGTRLSIL.

Here the CDR3 DNA reads TGTGCCAGTAATTACAGGGACTCCTACGAGCAGTACTTC. This encodes CASNYRDSYEQYF. The V call is TRBV19, the J call TRBJ2-7; tentative D call: TRBD1 (6 bases). This CDR3 is 13 amino acids long. V dropped 7 bases and J dropped 0 bases, with 10 bases sitting between them. CDR1 and CDR2 from the germline V gene are LNHDA and SQIVND (reference sequence).

Many counts were recorded for this clonotype. The chain couples TRBV7-2 to TRBJ2-7; no clear D gene. Deletions cut 1 base from V and 3 bases from J, with 13 bases between. Germline V CDR1 and CDR2: SGHTA, FQGNSA. The CDR3 loop spans 15 amino acids. The CDR3 region has the DNA TGTGCCAGCAGCTTAGGCCCGTCGCTGAGCTACGAGCAGTACTTC. This sequence encodes CASSLGPSLSYEQYF.

This clonotype came up many times. The chain joins TRBV6-1 to TRBJ2-5; D possibly corresponds to TRBD1 (6 bases). The CDR3 loop spans 15 amino acids. V dropped 5 bases and J dropped 3 bases, with 16 bases sitting between them. Looked up from germline, CDR1 is MNHNS and CDR2 is SASEGT. Written as DNA, the CDR3 is TGTGCCAGCAGTTTACTTGGGGCAGGGGAAGAGACCCAGTACTTC. It yields the protein CASSLLGAGEETQYF.

This clonotype was detected many times. The chain links TRBV11-2 to TRBJ2-1; D remains unclear. The CDR3 is 12 amino acids. V was shortened by 5 bases and J by 8 bases, with 10 bases between the two germline ends. Germline V CDR1 and CDR2: SGHAT, FQNNGV. DNA of the CDR3: TGTGCCAGCAGCCCGAATCTCGATGAGCAGTTCTTC. It is translated as CASSPNLDEQFF.

This sequence joins TRBV29-1 and TRBJ2-1; TRBD2 matches 7 bases. Germline V gene lookup returns CDR1 SQVTM and CDR2 ANQGSEA. The junction had 6 bases not matched to a gene; V was cut back by 1 base and J by 0 bases. The CDR3 spans 16 residues. The CDR3 sequence is CSVEGLAVSSYNEQFF. The DNA of the CDR3 is TGCAGCGTTGAAGGGCTAGCGGTAAGCTCCTACAATGAGCAGTTCTTC.

The chain recombines TRBV29-1 with TRBJ2-7; the match to TRBD1 covers 8 bases. V was clipped by 4 bases and J by 4 bases; unmatched bases: 9. Germline CDR1 reads SQVTM; CDR2 reads ANQGSEA. The CDR3 loop spans 14 amino acids. DNA for the CDR3: TGCAGCGTTGTAGTGGGACAGGTGACATACGAGCAGTACTTC. Translating it yields CSVVVGQVTYEQYF.

There are a few counts of this clonotype. The chain couples TRBV11-2 to TRBJ1-2; a weak D match, TRBD1 (5 bases). Germline V gene lookup returns CDR1 SGHAT and CDR2 FQNNGV. The CDR3 totals 14 residues. V dropped 1 base and J dropped 8 bases, with 14 bases sitting between them. The CDR3 spells CASSLAGRAGGYTF. CDR3 DNA sequence: TGTGCCAGCAGCTTAGCGGGCAGGGCGGGCGGCTACACCTTC.

The rearrangement links TRBV10-3 to TRBJ2-7; 8 positions agree with TRBD2. V was pared by 7 bases and J by 6 bases, with 8 bases of the junction left unmatched. There are 13 residues in the CDR3. Germline assignment: CDR1 ENHRY and CDR2 SYGVKD. CDR3 nucleotide sequence: TGTGCCATCAATCCCAGCGGGAGATCCGAGCAGTACTTC. It specifies CAINPSGRSEQYF.

Details on this clonotype: One end of the junction varies from germline; a read error may be responsible. This sequence joins TRBV18 and TRBJ2-1; a possible D gene is TRBD2 (5 bases). CDR1 and CDR2 (germline): KGHSH, LQKENI. The CDR3 runs to 14 residues. The CDR3 DNA reads as TGTGCCAGCTCTCCACAGACTACCTACAATGAGCAGTTCTTC. Translation: CASSPQTTYNEQFF. The whole variable domain, filled in from reference TRBV18 and TRBJ2-1, reads NAGVMQNPRHLVRRRGQEARLRCSPMKGHSHVYWYRQLPEEGLKFMVYLQKENIIDESGMPKERFSAEFPKEGPSILRIQQVVRGDSAAYFCASSPQTTYNEQFFGPGTRLTVL.

The chain employs TRBV20-1 and TRBJ2-6; 7 bases are a match to TRBD1. The CDR3 sequence is 17 residues long. Germline values: CDR1 DFQATT, CDR2 SNEGSKA (reference sequence). Trimming cost V 3 bases and J 3 bases; bases outside gene matches: 11. The CDR3 bases are TGCAGTGCTAGGGCCCAAGGGGACAGTTTTGGGGCCAACGTCCTGACTTTC. This sequence encodes CSARAQGDSFGANVLTF.

Only a few counts were recorded for this clonotype. The chain joins TRBV28 to TRBJ2-7; no firm D call. CDR1 and CDR2 (germline): MDHEN, SYDVKM. This CDR3 contains 15 residues. The V gene lost 4 bases and the J gene lost 2 bases, with 15 bases spanning the gap. The CDR3 reads CASSSPGRSAYEQYF. Written as DNA, the CDR3 is TGTGCCAGCAGTTCCCCCGGGCGGAGCGCCTACGAGCAGTACTTC.

This clonotype showed up just a few times. This chain connects TRBV18 to TRBJ2-7; no definite D call. Germline values: CDR1 KGHSH, CDR2 LQKENI. The CDR3 spans 12 residues. V lost 3 bases and J 4 bases, leaving 7 bases between the germline ends. DNA for the CDR3: TGTGCCAGCTCACCTGCCGATTACGAGCAGTACTTC. Protein: CASSPADYEQYF.

This clonotype was seen only a few times. V usage is TRBV27 and J usage is TRBJ2-2, with 7 bases aligning to TRBD1. V dropped 6 bases and J dropped 3; count of bases not matched to a gene: 10. The CDR3 is 16 amino acids. From germline, CDR1 is MNHEY and CDR2 SMNVEV (reference sequence). The CDR3 protein is CASSRGQTVDTGELFF. The CDR3 DNA reads TGTGCCAGCAGCCGGGGACAGACTGTGGACACCGGGGAGCTGTTTTTT.

This clonotype turned up a few times. J is TRBJ2-1 and V is TRBV24-1, with D possibly being TRBD2 (5 bases). CDR1 is KGHDR, CDR2 SFDVKD, per germline. The CDR3 runs 16 residues. Trimming cost V 7 bases and J 0 bases, with 15 bases left between them. CDR3 amino acids: CATSEASLSSYNEQFF. As DNA, the CDR3 is TGTGCCACCAGCGAAGCTAGCTTAAGCTCCTACAATGAGCAGTTCTTC.

This clonotype was seen only a few times. Its ends do not fully match the called genes, so a read error is possible. The chain couples TRBV6-1 to TRBJ2-5; TRBD2 agrees at 11 bases. The CDR3 spans 17 residues. Germline CDR1 MNHNS, CDR2 SASEGT. For the CDR3, the DNA is TGTGCCAGCAGTCACCGGAGGGGACTAGCGGTTCAAGAGGCCCAGTACTTC. Its protein product is CASSHRRGLAVQEAQYF.

This rearrangement joins TRBV3-1 to TRBJ2-7; 7 bases fit TRBD2. The CDR3 runs 15 residues. CDR1 is LGHDT and CDR2 is YNNKEL in the germline V gene (reference sequence). The V and J ends lost 2 bases and 3 bases, in that order; junction bases with no gene match: 7. The DNA of the CDR3 is TGTGCCAGCAGCCAAACACCTAGCGGATTCTACGAGCAGTACTTC. Protein product: CASSQTPSGFYEQYF.

This clonotype was observed many times. The chain links TRBV28 to TRBJ1-5, with D maybe TRBD1 (5 bases). The CDR3 spans 13 residues. Trimming left V 6 bases short and J 2 bases short, with 8 bases between. Germline-derived CDR1 and CDR2 are MDHEN and SYDVKM. In nucleotides, the CDR3 is TGTGCCAGCAGCATGGGGGGCAATCAGCCCCAGCATTTT. Protein product: CASSMGGNQPQHF.

The table lists this clonotype with a few counts. The chain carries TRBV3-1 and TRBJ1-1, with 9 bases identical to TRBD1. V lost 1 base to trimming and J lost 5 bases; unmatched junction nucleotides: 8. The CDR3 consists of 16 residues. The germline V gene encodes CDR1 LGHDT and CDR2 YNNKEL (reference sequence). The CDR3 coding sequence is TGTGCCAGCAGCCAAGTGGCGACAGGGGGTCGGACTGAAGCTTTCTTT. It yields the protein CASSQVATGGRTEAFF.

This clonotype was counted between two and nine times. V and J are TRBV20-1 and TRBJ1-2; TRBD1 is a possible D gene (5 bases). The germline gives CDR1 DFQATT, CDR2 SNEGSKA (reference sequence). CDR3 length: 13 residues. With 3 bases removed from V and 3 bases from J, the gap between germline ends came to 11 bases. The CDR3 sequence is CSASSGTDYGYTF. DNA of the CDR3: TGCAGTGCTAGTTCCGGGACCGACTATGGCTACACCTTC.

The chain combines TRBV19 with TRBJ1-1; D is undetermined. The CDR3 loop spans 12 amino acids. Deletions cut 7 bases from V and 0 bases from J, with 6 bases between. Looked up from germline, CDR1 is LNHDA and CDR2 is SQIVND (reference sequence). The CDR3 loop is CASMGMNTEAFF. The CDR3, as DNA: TGTGCCAGTATGGGGATGAACACTGAAGCTTTCTTT.

This clonotype came up once. The chain employs TRBV4-1 and TRBJ2-3; no definite D call. CDR1 and CDR2 from the germline V gene are MGHRA and YSYEKL. V lost 0 bases and J lost 4, with 5 bases in between. The CDR3 has 13 amino acids. CDR3 in amino acids: CASSQDIPDTQYF. The CDR3 nucleotides read TGCGCCAGCAGCCAAGATATCCCAGATACGCAGTATTTT.

Concerning this clonotype: A much larger clonotype is one base distant, so this may be a read error. The chain carries TRBV2 and TRBJ2-1; D gene unclear. Germline assignment: CDR1 SNHLY and CDR2 FYNNEI. Trimming removed 6 bases from V and 2 bases from J, with 8 bases in between. The CDR3 extends over 13 amino acids. Here the CDR3 DNA reads TGTGCCAGCAGATGGGGTCCCTACAATGAGCAGTTCTTC. Amino acids: CASRWGPYNEQFF.